This TCR beta chain was observed in a study of T cells expressing NK-cell markers. Study summary: Just one sequenced donor of eight was HCMV-seronegative, while seven were seropositive.

Study results and limitations: Topping the CD3+CD56-NKG2C+ fraction as well were these clonotypes, in a handful of donors. In roughly six donors, dominant NKG2C+ clonotypes were roughly 1.0-7.0% of CD8+ T cells.

In regard to this clonotype: Its cognate antigen is unknown.

cDNA encoding TCR beta was synthesized via 5'RACE template switching incorporating UMIs. TCRdb re-called the 5' RACE reads; one entry per CDR3 protein, DNA not given. This sample's table reports some 460,000 distinct CDR3 sequences. Germline CDR1 is SNHLY and CDR2 is FYNNEI. This CDR3 contains 16 residues. The gene calls are TRBV2 and TRBJ2-2; the D gene TCRdb calls, TRBD1, cannot be checked with no DNA. The sequence came from a woman in her fifties or sixties in good health. The sequenced material came from blood T cells: a sorted CD56 or NKG2C T cell subset, CD4+ or CD8+ T cells, or bulk PBMC T cells (not recorded which). The CDR3 loop is CASIPPGQLNTGELFF.